What follows are 21 T cell receptor beta chains derived from one specimen sequenced in a study of response to subunit inactivated influenza vaccine. MiXCR was run by TCRdb on the RT-PCR reads, yielding one entry per CDR3 protein. This repertoire shows hundreds of thousands of distinct CDR3 sequences, about 20% found once; its top ten account for around 10%. The sample in question was PBMCs from blood, obtained about 20 months after vaccination. These receptors originate from a man aged 45 to 75 who received an inactivated influenza vaccine.

Only one count was recorded for this clonotype. One end of the junction is discordant with germline, which a read error may explain. This chain links TRBV6-2 or TRBV6-3 with TRBJ2-1, with 8 bases matching TRBD1. CDR3 size: 15 residues. Germline V gene sequence: CDR1 MNHEY, CDR2 SVGEGT. As DNA, the CDR3 is TGTGGCAGCAGTTACACCTACGGACAGGGCAATGAGCAGTTCTTC. Its translation: CGSSYTYGQGNEQFF.

This clonotype was seen at least ten times. This chain connects TRBV25-1 to TRBJ1-1, with TRBD1 matching 8 bases. In germline, CDR1 is MGHDK, CDR2 SYGVNS. V shed 6 bases, J shed 5 bases, and the junction held 8 bases outside the gene matches. This CDR3 region has 14 residues. CDR3 DNA sequence: TGTGCCAGCAGGGGGACAGGTGCAGGGACTGAAGCTTTCTTT. Amino acids: CASRGTGAGTEAFF.

The genes are TRBV25-1 and TRBJ2-7; TRBD1 is a possible D gene (7 bases). Germline V gives CDR1 MGHDK, CDR2 SYGVNS. The V end was cut by 4 bases, the J end by 4 bases, with 29 bases between. The CDR3 is made up of 19 amino acids. CDR3 sequence: CASSGAGQAVLARPYEQYF. The DNA for the CDR3 is TGTGCCAGCAGTGGGGCTGGACAGGCCGTACTAGCACGACCTTACGAGCAGTACTTC.

This chain links TRBV28 with TRBJ1-5; D is ambiguous. Germline V lookup: CDR1 MDHEN, CDR2 SYDVKM. CDR3 size: 12 residues. The V end lost 8 bases, the J end lost 2 bases, and 7 bases lay between the germline ends. The CDR3 bases are TGTGCCAGCGTCAGCCGCAATCAGCCCCAGCATTTT. The encoded protein is CASVSRNQPQHF.

There are many counts of this clonotype. The CDR3 spells CASSHPATGANTGELFF. The CDR3 DNA sequence: TGTGCCAGCAGTCATCCGGCGACAGGGGCGAACACCGGGGAGCTGTTTTTT. The V and J genes are TRBV27 and TRBJ2-2; 8 bases match TRBD1. The V segment lost 5 bases and the J segment 0 bases; nucleotides outside the gene matches: 8. This CDR3 is built from 17 residues. CDR1 and CDR2 from the germline V gene are MNHEY and SMNVEV (reference sequence).

J is TRBJ1-2 and V is TRBV5-6; the D is unclear. V lost 1 base and J 1 base, leaving 8 bases between the germline ends. The CDR3 consists of 14 residues. Germline CDR1 is SGHDT and CDR2 is YYEEEE. The CDR3 DNA is TGTGCCAGCAGCTTGAAGGTCCTTAACTATGGCTACACCTTC. Its protein product is CASSLKVLNYGYTF. Supplemented by reference TRBV5-6 and TRBJ1-2, the full variable domain reads DAGVTQSPTHLIKTRGQQVTLRCSPKSGHDTVSWYQQALGQGPQFIFQYYEEEERQRGNFPDRFSGHQFPNYSSELNVNALLLGDSALYLCASSLKVLNYGYTFGSGTRLTVV.

This clonotype was detected a few times. This chain uses TRBV10-3 with TRBJ1-1, with D possibly TRBD1 on 6 matching bases. Trimming removed 0 bases from V and 4 bases from J, with 12 bases in between. Per the germline V gene, CDR1 is ENHRY and CDR2 is SYGVKD. This CDR3 is built from 15 residues. The CDR3 loop is CAISESWEGGTEAFF. The CDR3 DNA sequence: TGTGCCATCAGTGAGTCGTGGGAGGGGGGCACTGAAGCTTTCTTT.

The J gene is TRBJ2-2, the V gene TRBV6-1; 7 bases align to TRBD1. V gave up 6 bases and J gave up 7 bases; unmatched junction bases: 8. The CDR3 has 14 residues. The germline V gene encodes CDR1 MNHNS and CDR2 SASEGT. CDR3 bases: TGTGCCAGCAGAACTTACAGGGGAGACGGGGAGCTGTTTTTT. It yields the protein CASRTYRGDGELFF.

The sample holds many counts of this clonotype. This chain joins TRBV7-9 and TRBJ1-3; D possibly corresponds to TRBD1 (5 bases). CDR1 and CDR2 (germline): SEHNR, FQNEAQ (reference sequence). The CDR3 contains 14 residues. The germline V and J ends were trimmed by 2 bases and 4 bases, with 9 bases remaining between them. CDR3 region: CASSLKGIGNTIYF. The CDR3 DNA is TGTGCCAGCAGCTTAAAGGGGATCGGAAACACCATATATTTT.

The chain has TRBV5-1 and TRBJ1-1; a weak D match, TRBD1 (6 bases). Germline values: CDR1 SGHRS, CDR2 YFSETQ. The ends were cut back, 0 bases at V and 10 bases at J, with 7 bases in the middle. This CDR3 is built from 11 residues. The CDR3 reads CASSLAGVAFF. The CDR3 DNA is TGCGCCAGCAGCTTGGCAGGGGTAGCTTTCTTT.

This clonotype was counted between two and nine times. In DNA, the CDR3 is TGCGCCAGCAGCCAAGTAAACAATTTTTTAGGGACAGGGGCCTACGAGCAGTACTTC. Translating gives CASSQVNNFLGTGAYEQYF. The rearrangement uses TRBV4-1 and TRBJ2-7; 10 bases are a match to TRBD1. With V trimmed by 1 base and J by 2 bases, 14 bases remained unmatched. Germline CDR1 reads MGHRA; CDR2 reads YSYEKL. This CDR3 contains 19 residues.

This clonotype showed up many times. This chain links TRBV12-3 or TRBV12-4 with TRBJ1-1; TRBD1 matches 7 bases. This CDR3 spans 13 amino acids. The junction had 7 bases not matched to a gene; V was cut back by 6 bases and J by 6 bases. CDR3 in amino acids: CASRPGTVAEAFF. The DNA of the CDR3 is TGTGCCAGCAGACCTGGGACAGTCGCTGAAGCTTTCTTT.

This chain uses TRBV20-1 with TRBJ2-1, with TRBD2 identical over 10 bases. This CDR3 comprises 16 residues. The V and J ends lost 6 bases and 4 bases, in that order; junction bases with no gene match: 12. Germline CDR1 DFQATT, CDR2 SNEGSKA (reference sequence). The CDR3 bases are TGCAGTGCGACAGGGCCGGCTAGCGGGAGATACAATGAGCAGTTCTTC. Protein: CSATGPASGRYNEQFF.

This clonotype was picked up a small number of times. The chain combines TRBV24-1 with TRBJ2-5; TRBD2 aligns across 10 bases. V trimming: 4 bases; J trimming: 0 bases; junction bases outside the gene matches: 13. This CDR3 has 19 residues. From germline, CDR1 is KGHDR and CDR2 SFDVKD. The CDR3 is CATSESLAGGRGYQETQYF. The DNA of the CDR3 is TGTGCCACCAGTGAGTCCTTAGCGGGAGGCCGTGGGTACCAAGAGACCCAGTACTTC.

This clonotype was observed a handful of times. J is TRBJ2-5 and V is TRBV12-3 or TRBV12-4; 7 nucleotides line up with TRBD2. The CDR3 consists of 15 residues. The V segment lost 1 base and the J segment 4 bases; nucleotides outside the gene matches: 6. This CDR3 is CASSLGGGFGETQYF. Here the CDR3 DNA reads TGTGCCAGCAGTTTAGGGGGGGGGTTCGGAGAGACCCAGTACTTC.

J is TRBJ2-1 and V is TRBV29-1; D might be TRBD2 (6 bases). There are 11 residues in the CDR3. V lost 6 bases to trimming and J lost 8 bases, with 11 bases between them. CDR1 is SQVTM, CDR2 ANQGSEA, per germline. Written as DNA, the CDR3 is TGCAGCGTCCCACTAGCTCATGAGCAGTTCTTC. Amino acid sequence: CSVPLAHEQFF.

V and J are TRBV29-1 and TRBJ1-1; TRBD1 matches at 12 bases. The CDR3 length is 14 residues. V shed 4 bases and J 3 bases; nucleotides not matched to a gene: 3. CDR1 SQVTM and CDR2 ANQGSEA come from the germline V gene. The CDR3 loop is CSVGGTGGHTEAFF. The CDR3 nucleotides read TGCAGCGTTGGTGGGACAGGGGGCCACACTGAAGCTTTCTTT.

The chain recombines TRBV20-1 with TRBJ2-3; the D call may be TRBD1 or TRBD2 (5 bases each). The CDR3 contains 15 residues. Per germline, CDR1 DFQATT and CDR2 SNEGSKA (reference sequence). Trimming stripped 3 bases from V and 4 bases from J, with 17 bases between. The CDR3 coding sequence is TGCAGTGCTAGGTCCCTCTCAAAGGGACCAGATACGCAGTATTTT. It yields the protein CSARSLSKGPDTQYF.

This clonotype appeared a few times. This CDR3 reads CASSLAPGDYGYTF. The CDR3 DNA reads as TGCGCCAGCAGCTTAGCTCCAGGGGACTATGGCTACACCTTC. This chain connects TRBV5-1 to TRBJ1-2, with a tentative D call TRBD1 (6 bases). CDR3 length: 14 amino acids. V lost 2 bases, J lost 3 bases, and 11 bases lay in between. Germline V gene data show CDR1 as SGHRS and CDR2 as YFSETQ.

Many counts were recorded for this clonotype. This chain uses TRBV12-3 or TRBV12-4 with TRBJ1-1, with D unclear. Trimming took off 1 base at V and 4 bases at J, with 13 bases between the two ends. The CDR3 covers 15 residues. The chain's CDR3 is CASSLGKGWTTEAFF. As DNA, the CDR3 is TGTGCCAGCAGTTTAGGAAAGGGTTGGACCACTGAAGCTTTCTTT.

This rearrangement joins TRBV9 to TRBJ1-4; TRBD1 might be the D (5 bases). Germline CDR1 is SGDLS and CDR2 is YYNGEE. V dropped 4 bases and J dropped 8 bases, with 18 bases sitting between them. The CDR3 length is 15 residues. Here the CDR3 DNA reads TGTGCCAGCAGCCCATTCAGTGGGGGGACCGAAAAACTGTTTTTT. Encoded protein: CASSPFSGGTEKLFF.